This T cell receptor (beta chain) was sequenced during a study of blood T cell repertoires in COVID-19. Produced via immunoSEQ multiplex PCR; TCRdb's table is partial and in-frame only. The data show 160,000 or so clones, roughly 80% seen once. This CDR3 has 16 amino acids. The germline V gene encodes CDR1 LNHDA and CDR2 SQIVND (reference sequence). V was clipped by 4 bases and J by 3 bases; unmatched bases: 6. The origin of this receptor is a woman aged 65 to 85 with acute or convalescent COVID-19. The specimen was peripheral blood. The chain combines TRBV19 with TRBJ1-1, with 12 bases identical to TRBD1. The CDR3 protein is CASSKGQGAWYTEAFF. The CDR3, as DNA: TGTGCCAGTAGTAAGGGACAGGGGGCTTGGTACACTGAAGCTTTCTTT.